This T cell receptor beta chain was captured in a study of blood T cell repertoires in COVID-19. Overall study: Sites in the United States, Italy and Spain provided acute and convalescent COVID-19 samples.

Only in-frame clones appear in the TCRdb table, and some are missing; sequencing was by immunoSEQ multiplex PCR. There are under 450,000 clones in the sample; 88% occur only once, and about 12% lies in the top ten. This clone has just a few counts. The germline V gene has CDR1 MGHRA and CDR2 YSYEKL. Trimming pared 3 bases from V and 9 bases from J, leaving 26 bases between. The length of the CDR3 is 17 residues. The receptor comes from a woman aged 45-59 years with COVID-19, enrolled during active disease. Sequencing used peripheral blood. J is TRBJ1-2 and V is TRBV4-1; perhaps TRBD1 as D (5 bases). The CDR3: CASSHLPGGLKRNSYTF. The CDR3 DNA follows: TGCGCCAGCAGCCATCTCCCCGGGGGACTAAAGAGGAACAGCTACACCTTC.